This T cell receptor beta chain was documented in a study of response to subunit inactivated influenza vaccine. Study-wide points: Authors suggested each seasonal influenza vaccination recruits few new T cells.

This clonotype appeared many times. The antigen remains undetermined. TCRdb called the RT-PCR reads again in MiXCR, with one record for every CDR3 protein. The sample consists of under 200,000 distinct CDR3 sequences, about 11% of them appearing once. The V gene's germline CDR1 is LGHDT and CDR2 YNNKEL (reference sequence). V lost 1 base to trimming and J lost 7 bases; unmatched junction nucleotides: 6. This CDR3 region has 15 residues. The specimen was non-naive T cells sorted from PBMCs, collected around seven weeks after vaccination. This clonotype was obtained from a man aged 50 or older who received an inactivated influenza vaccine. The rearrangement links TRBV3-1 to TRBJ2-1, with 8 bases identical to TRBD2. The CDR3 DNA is TGTGCCAGCAGCCAAGCAGCGGGAGAGTGGAATGAGCAGTTCTTC. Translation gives CASSQAAGEWNEQFF.